This is a list of T cell receptor beta chains from one sample in a study of shared clonotypes between healthy human individuals. Produced via immunoSEQ multiplex PCR; TCRdb's table is partial and in-frame only. The sample consists of roughly 2 million clones, about 94% of them appearing once. Specimen: naive CD4+ T cells sorted from blood. Every receptor here comes from a man aged 18 to 29 in good health. Each CDR3 is given with its conserved first and last residue. D genes are given only for firm matches.

v_gene	j_gene	d_gene	CDR3aa	CDR3nt
TRBV20-1	TRBJ1-4	-	CSARTEEKLFF	TGCAGTGCCAGGACAGAAGAAAAACTGTTTTTT
TRBV5-6	TRBJ2-1	-	CASSLATAGEQFF	TGTGCCAGCAGCTTGGCTACGGCGGGTGAGCAGTTCTTC
TRBV6-1	TRBJ2-7	TRBD2	CASSGTSGRPPYEQYF	TGTGCCAGCAGTGGGACTAGCGGGAGGCCGCCCTACGAGCAGTACTTC
TRBV2	TRBJ1-2	-	CARPGTTNYGYTF	TGTGCCAGACCCGGGACAACGAACTATGGCTACACCTTC
TRBV6-1	TRBJ2-7	TRBD1	CASSAPGTGREQYF	TGTGCCAGCAGTGCCCCCGGGACAGGGCGAGAGCAGTACTTC
TRBV7-3	TRBJ2-6	-	CASSAQSAGANVLTF	TGTGCCAGCAGTGCCCAAAGTGCTGGGGCCAACGTCCTGACTTTC
TRBV4-1	TRBJ1-1	TRBD1	CASSQVRGLNTEAFF	TGCGCCAGCAGCCAAGTGAGGGGGCTGAACACTGAAGCTTTCTTT
TRBV30	TRBJ2-5	-	CAWSPLGAPQETQYF	TGTGCCTGGAGTCCTCTCGGAGCGCCTCAAGAGACCCAGTACTTC
TRBV9	TRBJ2-1	TRBD1	CASSSADRASGNEQFF	TGTGCCAGCAGCTCTGCGGACAGGGCGAGCGGCAATGAGCAGTTCTTC
TRBV5-1	TRBJ1-6	TRBD1	CASSLGTVSSYNSPLHF	TGCGCCAGCAGCTTAGGGACAGTTAGCTCCTATAATTCACCCCTCCACTTT
TRBV30	TRBJ2-7	TRBD2	CAWRGLASNEQYF	TGTGCCTGGAGGGGACTAGCATCCAACGAGCAGTACTTC
TRBV11-3	TRBJ2-7	-	CASSSGNSYEQYF	TGTGCCAGCAGCTCGGGCAACTCCTACGAGCAGTACTTC
TRBV25-1	TRBJ2-2	TRBD1	CASSQGQGRGDTGELFF	TGTGCCAGCAGCCAAGGACAGGGGCGAGGGGACACCGGGGAGCTGTTTTTT
TRBV15	TRBJ1-5	-	CATSKGRNQPQHF	TGTGCCACCAGCAAGGGACGCAATCAGCCCCAGCATTTT
TRBV18	TRBJ2-6	-	CASTRDSGANVLTF	TGTGCCAGCACAAGGGATTCTGGGGCCAACGTCCTGACTTTC